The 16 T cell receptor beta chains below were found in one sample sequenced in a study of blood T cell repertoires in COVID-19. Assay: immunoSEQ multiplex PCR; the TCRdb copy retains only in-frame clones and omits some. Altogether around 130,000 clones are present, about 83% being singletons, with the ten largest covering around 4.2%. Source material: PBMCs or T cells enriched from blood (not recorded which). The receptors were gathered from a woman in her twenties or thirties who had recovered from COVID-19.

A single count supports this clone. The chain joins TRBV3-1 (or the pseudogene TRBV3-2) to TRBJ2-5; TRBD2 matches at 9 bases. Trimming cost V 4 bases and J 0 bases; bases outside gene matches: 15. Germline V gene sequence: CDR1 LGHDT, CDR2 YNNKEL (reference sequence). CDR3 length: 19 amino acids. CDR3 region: CASSPHRASGALYQETQYF. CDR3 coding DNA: TGTGCCAGCAGCCCCCATAGGGCTAGCGGGGCCCTGTACCAAGAGACCCAGTACTTC.

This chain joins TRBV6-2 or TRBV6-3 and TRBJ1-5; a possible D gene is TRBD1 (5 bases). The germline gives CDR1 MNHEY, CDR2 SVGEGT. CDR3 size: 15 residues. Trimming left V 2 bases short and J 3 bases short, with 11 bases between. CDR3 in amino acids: CASSYEGAVNQPQHF. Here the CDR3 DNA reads TGTGCCAGCAGTTACGAAGGGGCGGTCAATCAGCCCCAGCATTTT.

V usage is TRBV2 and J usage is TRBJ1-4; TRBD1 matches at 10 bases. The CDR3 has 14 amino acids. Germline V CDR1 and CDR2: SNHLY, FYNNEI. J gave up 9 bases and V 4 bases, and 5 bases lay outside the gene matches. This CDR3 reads CASSVGTGEKKLFF. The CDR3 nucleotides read TGTGCCAGCAGTGTCGGGACAGGGGAGAAAAAACTGTTTTTT.

CDR3 amino acids: CASRGGDEKLFF. CDR3 sequence (DNA): TGTGCCAGCAGAGGGGGCGATGAAAAACTGTTTTTT. V gene TRBV2 combines with J gene TRBJ1-4; 7 bases are a match to TRBD1. Germline V gives CDR1 SNHLY, CDR2 FYNNEI. J was trimmed by 6 bases and V by 6 bases; bases with no gene match: 1. The CDR3 has 12 residues. The full variable domain, in which reference TRBV2 and TRBJ1-4 provide the parts outside the CDR3, is EPEVTQTPSHQVTQMGQEVILRCVPISNHLYFYWYRQILGQKVEFLVSFYNNEISEKSEIFDDQFSVERPDGSNFTLKIRSTKLEDSAMYFCASRGGDEKLFFGSGTQLSVL.

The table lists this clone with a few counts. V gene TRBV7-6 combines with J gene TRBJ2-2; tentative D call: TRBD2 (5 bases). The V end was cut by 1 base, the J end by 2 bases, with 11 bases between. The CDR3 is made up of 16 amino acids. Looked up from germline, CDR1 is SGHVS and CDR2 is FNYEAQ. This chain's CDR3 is CASSLGISANTGELFF. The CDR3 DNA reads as TGTGCCAGCAGCTTAGGTATTAGCGCCAACACCGGGGAGCTGTTTTTT.

Here the CDR3 reads CASSKGGYNEQFF. In DNA, the CDR3 is TGTGCCAGCAGCAAAGGGGGTTACAATGAGCAGTTCTTC. This chain uses TRBV7-8 with TRBJ2-1, with a tentative D call TRBD1 (6 bases). The CDR3 runs to 13 residues. V was pared by 5 bases and J by 4 bases, with 9 bases between. Germline CDR1 and CDR2: SGHVS and FQNEAQ.

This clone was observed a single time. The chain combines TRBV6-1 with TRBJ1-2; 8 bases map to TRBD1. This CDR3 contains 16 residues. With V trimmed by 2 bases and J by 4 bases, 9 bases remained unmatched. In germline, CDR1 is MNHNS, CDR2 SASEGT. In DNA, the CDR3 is TGTGCCAGCAGTGAATACGGGACAGGACCTACCTATGGCTACACCTTC. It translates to CASSEYGTGPTYGYTF.

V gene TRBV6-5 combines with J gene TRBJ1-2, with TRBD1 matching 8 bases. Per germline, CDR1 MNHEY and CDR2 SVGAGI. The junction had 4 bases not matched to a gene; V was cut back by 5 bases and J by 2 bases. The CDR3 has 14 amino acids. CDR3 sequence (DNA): TGTGCCAGCAGTCCCGGGACAGGCAACTATGGCTACACCTTC. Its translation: CASSPGTGNYGYTF.

The CDR3 loop is CASSPLAGDTEAFF. CDR3 DNA: TGTGCCAGCTCACCATTAGCAGGGGACACTGAAGCTTTCTTT. This chain joins TRBV18 and TRBJ1-1; weak D call: TRBD1 (6 bases). The germline CDR1 and CDR2 sequences are KGHSH and LQKENI. V was trimmed by 2 bases and J by 3 bases, leaving 10 bases between them. CDR3 length: 14 residues.

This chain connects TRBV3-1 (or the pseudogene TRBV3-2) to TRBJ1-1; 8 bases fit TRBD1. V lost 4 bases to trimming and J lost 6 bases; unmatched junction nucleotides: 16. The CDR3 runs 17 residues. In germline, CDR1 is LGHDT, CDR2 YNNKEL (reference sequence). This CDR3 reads CASSRGQAFSRRAEAFF. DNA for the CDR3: TGTGCCAGCAGCCGGGGACAGGCGTTTAGTCGCCGGGCTGAAGCTTTCTTT.

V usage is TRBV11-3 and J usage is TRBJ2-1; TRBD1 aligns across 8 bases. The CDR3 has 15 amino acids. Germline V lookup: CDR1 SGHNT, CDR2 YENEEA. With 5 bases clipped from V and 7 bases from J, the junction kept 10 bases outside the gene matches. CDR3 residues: CASSHRGQGSNEQFF. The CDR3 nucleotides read TGTGCCAGCAGCCACCGCGGACAGGGTAGTAATGAGCAGTTCTTC.

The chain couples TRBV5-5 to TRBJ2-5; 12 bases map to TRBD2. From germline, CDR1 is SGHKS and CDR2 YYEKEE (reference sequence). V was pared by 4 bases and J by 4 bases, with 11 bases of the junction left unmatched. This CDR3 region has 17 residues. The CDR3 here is CASSRGASGRAAETQYF. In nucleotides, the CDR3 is TGTGCCAGCAGCAGAGGGGCTAGCGGGAGGGCCGCAGAGACCCAGTACTTC.

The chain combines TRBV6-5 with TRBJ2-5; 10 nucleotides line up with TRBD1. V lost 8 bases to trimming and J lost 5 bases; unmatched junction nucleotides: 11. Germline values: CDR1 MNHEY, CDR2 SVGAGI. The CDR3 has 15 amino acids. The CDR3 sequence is CASDRQGARGETQYF. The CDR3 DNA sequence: TGTGCCAGCGACCGACAGGGGGCGCGGGGGGAGACCCAGTACTTC.

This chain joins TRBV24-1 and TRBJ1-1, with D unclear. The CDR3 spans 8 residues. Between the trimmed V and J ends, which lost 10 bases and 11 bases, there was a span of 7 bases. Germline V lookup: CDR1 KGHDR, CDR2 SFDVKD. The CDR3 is CATLRAFF. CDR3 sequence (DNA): TGTGCCACTCTGCGGGCTTTCTTT.

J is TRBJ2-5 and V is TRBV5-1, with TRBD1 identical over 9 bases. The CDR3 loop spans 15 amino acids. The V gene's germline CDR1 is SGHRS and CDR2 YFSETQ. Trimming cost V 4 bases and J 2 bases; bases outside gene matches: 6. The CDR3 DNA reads TGCGCCAGCAGCGCGGGGGACAGGGCTCAAGAGACCCAGTACTTC. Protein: CASSAGDRAQETQYF.

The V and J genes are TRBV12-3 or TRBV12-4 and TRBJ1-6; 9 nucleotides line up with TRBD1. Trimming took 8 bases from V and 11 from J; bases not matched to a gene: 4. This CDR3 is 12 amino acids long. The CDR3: CASAGTGPPLHF. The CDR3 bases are TGTGCCAGCGCCGGGACAGGGCCACCCCTCCACTTT.